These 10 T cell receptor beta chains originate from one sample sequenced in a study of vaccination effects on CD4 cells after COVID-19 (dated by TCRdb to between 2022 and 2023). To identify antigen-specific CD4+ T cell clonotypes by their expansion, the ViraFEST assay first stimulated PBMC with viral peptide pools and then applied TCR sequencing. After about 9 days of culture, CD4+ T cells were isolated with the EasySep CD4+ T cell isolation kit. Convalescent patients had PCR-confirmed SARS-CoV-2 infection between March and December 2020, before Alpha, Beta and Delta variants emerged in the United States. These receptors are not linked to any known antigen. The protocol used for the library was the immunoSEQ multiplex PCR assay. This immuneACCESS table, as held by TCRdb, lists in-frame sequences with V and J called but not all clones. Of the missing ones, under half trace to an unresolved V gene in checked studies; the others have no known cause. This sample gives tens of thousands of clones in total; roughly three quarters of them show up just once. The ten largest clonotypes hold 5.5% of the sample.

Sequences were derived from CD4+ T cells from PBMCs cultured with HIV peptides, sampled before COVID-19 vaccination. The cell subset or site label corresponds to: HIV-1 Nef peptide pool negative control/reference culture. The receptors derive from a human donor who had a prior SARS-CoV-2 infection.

CDR3 residues: CASSLAVGSPYEQYF. CDR3 nucleotides: TGCGCCAGCAGCTTGGCCGTGGGAAGCCCCTACGAGCAGTACTTC. The genes are TRBV5-1 and TRBJ2-7; no clear D gene. The CDR3 spans 15 residues. Germline V CDR1 and CDR2: SGHRS, YFSETQ. V was cut by 0 bases and J by 2 bases, with 12 bases left in between.

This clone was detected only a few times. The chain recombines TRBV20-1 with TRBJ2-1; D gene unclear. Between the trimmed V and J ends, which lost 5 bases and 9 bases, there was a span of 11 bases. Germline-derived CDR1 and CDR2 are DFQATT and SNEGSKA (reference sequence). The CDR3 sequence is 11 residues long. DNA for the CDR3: TGCAGTGCTCCTACGGTGGCTGAGCAGTTCTTC. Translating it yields CSAPTVAEQFF.

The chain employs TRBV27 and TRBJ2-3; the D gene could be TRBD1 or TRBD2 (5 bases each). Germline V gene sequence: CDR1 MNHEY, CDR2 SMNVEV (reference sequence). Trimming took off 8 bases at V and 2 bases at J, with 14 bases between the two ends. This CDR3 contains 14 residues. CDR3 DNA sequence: TGTGCCAGCGGGGACGCAAGCCTCACAGATACGCAGTATTTT. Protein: CASGDASLTDTQYF.

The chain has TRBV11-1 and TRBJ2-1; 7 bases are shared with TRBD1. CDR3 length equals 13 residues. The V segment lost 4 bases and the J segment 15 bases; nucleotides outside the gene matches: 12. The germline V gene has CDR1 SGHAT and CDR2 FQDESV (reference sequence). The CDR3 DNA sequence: TGTGCCAGCAGCTCGGATAGGGGGCGAGGACTGTTCTTC. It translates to CASSSDRGRGLFF.

For the CDR3, the DNA is TGTGCCAGCAGCCGGGGGTCGGCCTACACCGGGGAGCTGTTTTTT. Protein sequence: CASSRGSAYTGELFF. The chain recombines TRBV7-3 with TRBJ2-2; tentatively, D is TRBD2 (6 bases). This CDR3 is built from 15 residues. Trimming removed 5 bases at V and 3 bases at J, with 13 bases between. In germline, CDR1 is SGHTA, CDR2 FQGTGA.

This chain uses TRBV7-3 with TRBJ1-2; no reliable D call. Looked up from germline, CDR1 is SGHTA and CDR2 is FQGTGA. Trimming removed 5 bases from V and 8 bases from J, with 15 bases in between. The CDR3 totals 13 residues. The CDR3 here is CASSVGGGQGYTF. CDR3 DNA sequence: TGTGCCAGCAGCGTGGGAGGAGGGCAAGGCTACACCTTC. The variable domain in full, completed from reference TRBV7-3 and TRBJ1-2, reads GAGVSQTPSNKVTEKGKYVELRCDPISGHTALYWYRQSLGQGPEFLIYFQGTGAADDSGLPNDRFFAVRPEGSVSTLKIQRTERGDSAVYLCASSVGGGQGYTFGSGTRLTVV.

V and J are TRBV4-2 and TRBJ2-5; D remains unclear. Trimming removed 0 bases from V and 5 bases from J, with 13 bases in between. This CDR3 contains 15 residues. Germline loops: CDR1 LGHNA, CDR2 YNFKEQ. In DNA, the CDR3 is TGTGCCAGCAGCCAAGATTGGGCCCCTACGGAGACCCAGTACTTC. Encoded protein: CASSQDWAPTETQYF.

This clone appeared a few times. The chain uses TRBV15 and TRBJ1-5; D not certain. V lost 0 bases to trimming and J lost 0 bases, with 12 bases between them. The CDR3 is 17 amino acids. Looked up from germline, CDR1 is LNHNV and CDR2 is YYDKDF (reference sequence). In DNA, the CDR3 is TGTGCCACCAGCAGAGATCAAGGGAGACGTAGCAATCAGCCCCAGCATTTT. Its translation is CATSRDQGRRSNQPQHF.

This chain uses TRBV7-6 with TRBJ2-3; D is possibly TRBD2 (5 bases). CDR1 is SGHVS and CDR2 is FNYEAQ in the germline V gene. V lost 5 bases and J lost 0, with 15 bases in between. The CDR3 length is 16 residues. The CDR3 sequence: CASSLGVAGSTDTQYF. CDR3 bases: TGTGCCAGCAGCCTCGGAGTCGCGGGCAGCACAGATACGCAGTATTTT.

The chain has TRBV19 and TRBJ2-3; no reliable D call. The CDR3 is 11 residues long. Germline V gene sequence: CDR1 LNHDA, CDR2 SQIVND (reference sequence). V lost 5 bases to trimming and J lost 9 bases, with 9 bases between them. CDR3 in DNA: TGTGCCAGTAGTGCGATGTCGACGCAGTATTTT. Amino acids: CASSAMSTQYF.